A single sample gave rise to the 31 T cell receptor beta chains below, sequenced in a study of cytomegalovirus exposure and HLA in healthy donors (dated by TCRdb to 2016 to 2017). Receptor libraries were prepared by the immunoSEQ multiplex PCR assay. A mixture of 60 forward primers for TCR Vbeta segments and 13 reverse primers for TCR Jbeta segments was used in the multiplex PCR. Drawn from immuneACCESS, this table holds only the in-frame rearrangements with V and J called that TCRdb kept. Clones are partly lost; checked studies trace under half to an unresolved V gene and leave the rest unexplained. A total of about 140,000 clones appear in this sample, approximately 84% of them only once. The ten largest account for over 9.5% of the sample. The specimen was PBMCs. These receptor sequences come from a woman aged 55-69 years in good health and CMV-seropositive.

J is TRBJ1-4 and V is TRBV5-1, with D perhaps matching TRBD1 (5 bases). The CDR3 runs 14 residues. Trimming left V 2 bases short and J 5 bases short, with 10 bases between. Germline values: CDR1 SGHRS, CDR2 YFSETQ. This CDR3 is CASSFQGSNEKLFF. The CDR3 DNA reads TGCGCCAGCAGCTTCCAGGGATCAAATGAAAAACTGTTTTTT.

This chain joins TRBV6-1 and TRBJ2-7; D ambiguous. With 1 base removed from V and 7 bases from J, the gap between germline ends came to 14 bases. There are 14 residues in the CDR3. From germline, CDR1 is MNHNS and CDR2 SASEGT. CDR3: CASSEGGVSKEQYF. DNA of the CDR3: TGTGCCAGCAGTGAAGGTGGAGTCTCTAAGGAGCAGTACTTC.

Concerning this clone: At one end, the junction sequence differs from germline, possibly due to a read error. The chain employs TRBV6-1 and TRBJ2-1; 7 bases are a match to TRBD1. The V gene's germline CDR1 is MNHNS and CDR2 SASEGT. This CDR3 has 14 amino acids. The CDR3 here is CASSESNHDRDQVF. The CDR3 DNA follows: TGTGCCAGCAGTGAATCCAACCACGACAGGGACCAGGTCTTC.

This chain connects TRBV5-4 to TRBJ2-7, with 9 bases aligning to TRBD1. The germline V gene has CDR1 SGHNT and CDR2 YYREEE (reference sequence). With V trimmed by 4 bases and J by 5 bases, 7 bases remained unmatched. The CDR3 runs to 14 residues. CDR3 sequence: CASSPGTGLNEQYF. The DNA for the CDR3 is TGTGCCAGCAGCCCCGGGACAGGGCTGAACGAGCAGTACTTC.

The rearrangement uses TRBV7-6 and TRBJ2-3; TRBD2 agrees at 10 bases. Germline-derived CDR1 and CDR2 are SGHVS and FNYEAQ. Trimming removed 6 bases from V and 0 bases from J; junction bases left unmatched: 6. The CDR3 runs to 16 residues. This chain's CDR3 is CASSPRTSGSTDTQYF. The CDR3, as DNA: TGTGCCAGCAGTCCCCGGACTAGCGGAAGCACAGATACGCAGTATTTT.

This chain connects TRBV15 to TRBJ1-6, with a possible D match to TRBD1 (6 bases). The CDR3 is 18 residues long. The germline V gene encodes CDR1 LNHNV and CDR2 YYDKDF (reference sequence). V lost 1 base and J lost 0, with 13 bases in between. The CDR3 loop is CATSRGTGMSSYNSPLHF. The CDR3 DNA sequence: TGTGCCACCAGCAGAGGAACAGGGATGAGCTCCTATAATTCACCCCTCCACTTT.

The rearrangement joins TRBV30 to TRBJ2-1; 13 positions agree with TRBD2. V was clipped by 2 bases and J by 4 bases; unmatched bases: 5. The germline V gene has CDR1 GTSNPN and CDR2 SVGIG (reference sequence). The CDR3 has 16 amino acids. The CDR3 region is CAWSQPLAGGYNEQFF. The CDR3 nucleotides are TGTGCCTGGAGTCAACCACTAGCGGGGGGGTACAATGAGCAGTTCTTC. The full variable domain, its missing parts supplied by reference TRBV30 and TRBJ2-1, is SQTIHQWPATLVQPVGSPLSLECTVEGTSNPNLYWYRQAAGRGLQLLFYSVGIGQISSEVPQNLSASRPQDRQFILSSKKLLLSDSGFYLCAWSQPLAGGYNEQFFGPGTRLTVL.

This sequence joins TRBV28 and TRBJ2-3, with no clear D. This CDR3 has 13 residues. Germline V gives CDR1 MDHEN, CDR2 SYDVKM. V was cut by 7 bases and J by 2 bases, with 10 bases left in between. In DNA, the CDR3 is TGTGCCAGCAAGGCTAGGAACACAGATACGCAGTATTTT. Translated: CASKARNTDTQYF.

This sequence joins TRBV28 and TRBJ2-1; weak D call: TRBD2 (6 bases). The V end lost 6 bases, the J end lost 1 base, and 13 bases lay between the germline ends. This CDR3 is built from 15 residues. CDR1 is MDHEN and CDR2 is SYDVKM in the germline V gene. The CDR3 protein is CASSPGGWSYNEQFF. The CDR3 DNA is TGTGCCAGCAGCCCAGGAGGGTGGTCCTACAATGAGCAGTTCTTC. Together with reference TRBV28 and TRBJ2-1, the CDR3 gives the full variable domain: DVKVTQSSRYLVKRTGEKVFLECVQDMDHENMFWYRQDPGLGLRLIYFSYDVKMKEKGDIPEGYSVSREKKERFSLILESASTNQTSMYLCASSPGGWSYNEQFFGPGTRLTVL.

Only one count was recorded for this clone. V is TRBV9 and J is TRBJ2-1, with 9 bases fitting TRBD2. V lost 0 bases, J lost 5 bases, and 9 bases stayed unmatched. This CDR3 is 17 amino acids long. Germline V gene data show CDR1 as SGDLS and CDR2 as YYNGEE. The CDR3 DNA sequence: TGTGCCAGCAGCGTAGTATCGGGGGGGACTAGCAACAATGAGCAGTTCTTC. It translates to CASSVVSGGTSNNEQFF.

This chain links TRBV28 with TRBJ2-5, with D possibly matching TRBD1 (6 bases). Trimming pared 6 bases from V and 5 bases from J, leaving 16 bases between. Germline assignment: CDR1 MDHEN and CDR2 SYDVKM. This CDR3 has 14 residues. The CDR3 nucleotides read TGTGCCAGCAGGCAACCGGGCCAGGGGGAGACCCAGTACTTC. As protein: CASRQPGQGETQYF.

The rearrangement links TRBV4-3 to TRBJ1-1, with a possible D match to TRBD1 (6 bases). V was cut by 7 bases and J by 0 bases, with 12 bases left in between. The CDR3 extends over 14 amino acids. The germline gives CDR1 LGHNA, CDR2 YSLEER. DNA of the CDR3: TGCGCCAGCACCACAGGGCTGATGAACACTGAAGCTTTCTTT. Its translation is CASTTGLMNTEAFF.

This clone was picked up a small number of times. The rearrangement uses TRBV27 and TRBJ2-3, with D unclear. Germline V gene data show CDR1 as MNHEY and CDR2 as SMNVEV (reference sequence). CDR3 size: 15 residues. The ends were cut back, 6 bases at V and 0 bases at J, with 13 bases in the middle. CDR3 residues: CASRRFTTSTDTQYF. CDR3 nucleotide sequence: TGTGCCAGCAGAAGGTTTACTACAAGCACAGATACGCAGTATTTT.

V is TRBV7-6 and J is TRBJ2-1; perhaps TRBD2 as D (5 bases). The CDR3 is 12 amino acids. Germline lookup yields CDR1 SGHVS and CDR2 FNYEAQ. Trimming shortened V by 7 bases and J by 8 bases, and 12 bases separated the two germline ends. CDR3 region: CASTSYGDEQFF. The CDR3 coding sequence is TGTGCCAGCACCTCTTACGGGGATGAGCAGTTCTTC.

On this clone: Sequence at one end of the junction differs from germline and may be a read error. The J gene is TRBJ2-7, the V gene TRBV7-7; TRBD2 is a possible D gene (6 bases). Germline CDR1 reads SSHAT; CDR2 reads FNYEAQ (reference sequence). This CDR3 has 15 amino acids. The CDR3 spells CASSRTRDSTYEQYF. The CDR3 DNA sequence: TGTGCTAGCAGCAGAACTCGGGACTCAACCTACGAGCAGTACTTC.

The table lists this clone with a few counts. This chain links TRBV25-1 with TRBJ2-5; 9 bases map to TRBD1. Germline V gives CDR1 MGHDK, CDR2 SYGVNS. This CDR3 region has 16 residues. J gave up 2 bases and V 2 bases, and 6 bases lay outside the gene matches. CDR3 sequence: CASSEGGQGGQETQYF. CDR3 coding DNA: TGTGCCAGCAGTGAAGGGGGACAGGGAGGGCAAGAGACCCAGTACTTC.

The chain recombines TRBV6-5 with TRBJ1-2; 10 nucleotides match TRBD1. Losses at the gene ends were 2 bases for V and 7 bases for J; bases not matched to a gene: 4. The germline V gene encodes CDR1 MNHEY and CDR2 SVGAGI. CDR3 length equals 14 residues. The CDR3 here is CASSYGTGAFGYTF. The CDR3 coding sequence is TGTGCCAGCAGTTACGGGACAGGGGCGTTTGGCTACACCTTC.

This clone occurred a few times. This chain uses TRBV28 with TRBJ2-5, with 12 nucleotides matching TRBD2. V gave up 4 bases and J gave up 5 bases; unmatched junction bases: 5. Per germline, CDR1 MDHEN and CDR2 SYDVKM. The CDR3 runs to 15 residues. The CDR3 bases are TGTGCCAGCAGTTATCTAGCGGGAGGGAGGGAGACCCAGTACTTC. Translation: CASSYLAGGRETQYF.

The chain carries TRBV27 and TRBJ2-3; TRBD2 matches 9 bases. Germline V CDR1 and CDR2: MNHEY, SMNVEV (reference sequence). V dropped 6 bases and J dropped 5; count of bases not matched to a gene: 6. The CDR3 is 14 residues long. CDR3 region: CASRIAGVVDTQYF. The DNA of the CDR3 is TGTGCCAGCAGAATAGCGGGAGTTGTAGATACGCAGTATTTT.

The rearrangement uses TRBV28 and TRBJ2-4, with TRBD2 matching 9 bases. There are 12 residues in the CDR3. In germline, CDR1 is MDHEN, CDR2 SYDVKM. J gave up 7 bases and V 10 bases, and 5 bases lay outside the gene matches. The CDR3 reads CATAGGWNIQYF. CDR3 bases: TGTGCCACAGCGGGAGGCTGGAACATTCAGTACTTC.

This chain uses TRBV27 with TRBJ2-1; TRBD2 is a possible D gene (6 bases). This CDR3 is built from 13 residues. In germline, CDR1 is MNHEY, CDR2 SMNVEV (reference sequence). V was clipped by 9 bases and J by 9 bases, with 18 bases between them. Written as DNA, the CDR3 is TGTGCCAGTGGGGGACTCCTTTCTAGTGAGCAGTTCTTC. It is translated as CASGGLLSSEQFF.

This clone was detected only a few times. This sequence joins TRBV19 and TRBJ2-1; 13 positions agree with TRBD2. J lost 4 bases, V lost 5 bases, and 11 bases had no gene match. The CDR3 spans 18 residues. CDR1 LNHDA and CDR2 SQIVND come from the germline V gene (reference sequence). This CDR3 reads CASSPLAGGPVLYNEQFF. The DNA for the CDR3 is TGTGCCAGTAGTCCACTAGCGGGAGGGCCTGTTCTGTACAATGAGCAGTTCTTC.

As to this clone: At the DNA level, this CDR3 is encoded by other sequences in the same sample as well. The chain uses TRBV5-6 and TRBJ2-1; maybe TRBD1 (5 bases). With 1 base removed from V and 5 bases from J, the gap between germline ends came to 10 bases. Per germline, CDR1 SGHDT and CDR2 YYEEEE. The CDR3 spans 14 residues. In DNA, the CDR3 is TGTGCCAGCAGCTTGCCCACAGGCAACAATGAGCAGTTCTTC. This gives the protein CASSLPTGNNEQFF.

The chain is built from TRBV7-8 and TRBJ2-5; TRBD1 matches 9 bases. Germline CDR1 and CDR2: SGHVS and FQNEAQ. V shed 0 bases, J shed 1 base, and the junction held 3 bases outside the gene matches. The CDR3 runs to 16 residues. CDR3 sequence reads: CASSLAGQGIQETQYF. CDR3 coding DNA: TGTGCCAGCAGCTTAGCTGGACAGGGGATCCAAGAGACCCAGTACTTC.

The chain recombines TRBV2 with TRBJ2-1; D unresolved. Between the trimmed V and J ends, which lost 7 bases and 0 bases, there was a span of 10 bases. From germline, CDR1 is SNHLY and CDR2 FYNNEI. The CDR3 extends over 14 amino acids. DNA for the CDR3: TGTGCCAGCATGAAGTCTATCTCCTACAATGAGCAGTTCTTC. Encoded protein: CASMKSISYNEQFF.

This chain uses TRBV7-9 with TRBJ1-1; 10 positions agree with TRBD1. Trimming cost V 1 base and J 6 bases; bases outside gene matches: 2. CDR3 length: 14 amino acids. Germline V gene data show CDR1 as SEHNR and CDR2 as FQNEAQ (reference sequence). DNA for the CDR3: TGTGCCAGCAGCTTAGAAGGGACAGGGGCTGAAGCTTTCTTT. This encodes CASSLEGTGAEAFF.

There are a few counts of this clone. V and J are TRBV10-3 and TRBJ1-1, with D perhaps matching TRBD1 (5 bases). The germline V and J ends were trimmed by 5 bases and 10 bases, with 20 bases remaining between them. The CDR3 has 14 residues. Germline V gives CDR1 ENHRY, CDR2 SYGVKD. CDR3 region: CAISSGKNYGGAFF. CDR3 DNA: TGTGCCATCAGTTCCGGGAAAAATTACGGGGGAGCTTTCTTT.

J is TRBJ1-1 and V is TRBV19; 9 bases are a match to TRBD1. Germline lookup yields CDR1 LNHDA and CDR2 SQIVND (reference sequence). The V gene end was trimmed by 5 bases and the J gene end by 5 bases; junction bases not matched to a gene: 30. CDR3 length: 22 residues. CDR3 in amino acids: CASSLSRDRDTLPRPSWTEAFF. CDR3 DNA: TGTGCCAGTAGTTTGTCCCGGGACAGGGACACACTTCCAAGGCCGTCGTGGACTGAAGCTTTCTTT.

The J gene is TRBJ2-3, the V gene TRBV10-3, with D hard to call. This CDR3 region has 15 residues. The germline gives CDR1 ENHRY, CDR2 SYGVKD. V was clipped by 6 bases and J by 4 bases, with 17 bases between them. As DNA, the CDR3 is TGTGCCATCAGGGCCGGATCGGGTGGCGCAGATACGCAGTATTTT. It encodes CAIRAGSGGADTQYF.

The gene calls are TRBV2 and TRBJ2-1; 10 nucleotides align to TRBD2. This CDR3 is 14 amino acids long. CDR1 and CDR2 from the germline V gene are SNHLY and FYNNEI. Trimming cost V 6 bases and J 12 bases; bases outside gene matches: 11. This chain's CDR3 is CASRDDGLAEPQFF. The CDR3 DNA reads TGTGCCAGCAGGGACGACGGACTAGCGGAGCCGCAGTTCTTC.

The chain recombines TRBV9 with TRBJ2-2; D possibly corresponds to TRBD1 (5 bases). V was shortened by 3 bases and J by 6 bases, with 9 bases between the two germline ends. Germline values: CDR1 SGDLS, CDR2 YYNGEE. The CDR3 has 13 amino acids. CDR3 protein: CASSEGVAGELFF. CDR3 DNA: TGTGCCAGCAGCGAAGGGGTTGCCGGGGAGCTGTTTTTT.